This TCR beta chain was sequenced in a study of blood T cell repertoires in COVID-19 (dated by TCRdb to the early 2020s). Looking at the study overall: Samples from collaborators originated in the United States, Italy and Spain and spanned both the acute and convalescent phases of COVID-19. The repertoires were made available in a free public database intended to serve as a resource for research on the immune response to SARS-CoV-2. A de-identified subject ID, COVID-19 status, age in years and sex were almost always included in the sample metadata. The samples were drawn from the first 160 participants of the ongoing ImmuneRACE study and from 1,254 subjects provided by 6 global collaborators. The prospective study material was composed of cDNA or gDNA derived from T cells, B-cell-depleted T cells, or PBMCs. The dataset comprised deeply sampled blood TCRbeta repertoires from subjects exposed to, actively infected with, or recovered from COVID-19. HLA class I and class II types, where available, came from metadata supplied by the sample provider rather than from assay-based typing. Study-level results and caveats: Clinical and demographic metadata were provided uncurated, with the amount varying by source and participant.

This clone occurred a few times. Its antigen remains unidentified. No qualities accompany the bases; no much larger clone lies one base away. TCRbeta CDR3 regions were amplified from genomic DNA by means of the immunoSEQ Assay, a bias-controlled multiplex PCR. The authors' pipeline ran thus. The number of nucleated cells in each sample was estimated by amplification of reference gene primers within the assay. To quantify the absolute abundance of each unique TCRbeta CDR3 rearrangement, sequence reads were collapsed and filtered. For each sample, productive Simpson clonality was calculated by taking the square root of Simpson's diversity index across productive rearrangements. TCRdb holds this immuneACCESS table with in-frame rearrangements only. Some clones are missing; in checked studies, unresolved V genes explain under half, and the rest has no known cause. From that table come the V and J calls and clone size; the DNA was used to work out D and trimming. This sample comprises 50,000 to 65,000 clones, approximately 90% of them detected only once. More than 3% of the sample is taken by the ten largest.

The collaborating institutions used their own protocols to collect whole blood in K2EDTA tubes. For TCRbeta analysis, collaborator samples were shipped as frozen whole blood, as isolated PBMCs, or as DNA extracted from either sample type. Specimen: peripheral blood. The source is a human donor in a cohort sampled during active COVID-19.

Here is the DNA: TGTGCCAGCTCACCTCAAGGACAGCTTCGTCAGCCCCAGCATTTT. This encodes CASSPQGQLRQPQHF. The chain is assembled from TRBV18 and TRBJ1-5, and TRBD1 may be the D gene, going by 6 matching bases. At the junction V is shortened by 3 bases and J by 6 bases, with 15 bases in between. From the germline V gene, CDR1 is KGHSH and CDR2 is LQKENI. From cysteine to phenylalanine, the CDR3 is 15 amino acids long. CDR3 DNA is the only sequence kept; it has 45 bases, read in frame from the first base.